Listed here are 15 T cell receptor beta chains from one sample, sequenced in a study of T cells in Graves' hyperthyroidism and ophthalmopathy. Using RNA transcripts as the source, TCR beta CDR3 regions were amplified. With the HTBI primer set, the TCR CDR3 went through a first round of RT-PCR. Each CDR3 protein gets one entry after TCRdb re-called the multiplex PCR reads with MiXCR. The table lists over 500,000 distinct CDR3 sequences, roughly 15% of them singletons. Sequenced sample: blood. The receptors come from a woman younger than 35 with Graves' ophthalmopathy.

With regard to this clonotype: With a much larger clone just one base away, this may be a read error. The CDR3 loop reads CASSPNGETQYF. For the CDR3, the DNA is TGTGCCAGCAGCCCCAACGGAGAGACCCAGTACTTC. This chain joins TRBV7-2 and TRBJ2-5, with D unclear. V was pared by 5 bases and J by 4 bases, with 8 bases between. This CDR3 is built from 12 residues. Germline V gives CDR1 SGHTA, CDR2 FQGNSA.

In the case of this clonotype: A much larger clone differs by one base, so this may be a read error. The gene calls are TRBV15 and TRBJ2-7, with unresolved D. With 5 bases removed from V and 4 bases from J, the gap between germline ends came to 12 bases. CDR1 is LNHNV and CDR2 is YYDKDF in the germline V gene (reference sequence). The length of the CDR3 is 13 residues. Here the CDR3 DNA reads TGTGCCACCAGCGGGCAGATGAGTTACGAGCAGTACTTC. Translating gives CATSGQMSYEQYF. Supplemented by reference TRBV15 and TRBJ2-7, the full variable domain reads DAMVIQNPRYQVTQFGKPVTLSCSQTLNHNVMYWYQQKSSQAPKLLFHYYDKDFNNEADTPDNFQSRRPNTSFCFLDIRSPGLGDTAMYLCATSGQMSYEQYFGPGTRLTVT.

Only a few counts were recorded for this clonotype. The genes are TRBV4-2 and TRBJ1-4, with no clear D. This CDR3 spans 12 amino acids. The V gene's germline CDR1 is LGHNA and CDR2 YNFKEQ. V lost 4 bases, J lost 4 bases, and 4 bases lay in between. The CDR3 coding sequence is TGTGCCAGCAGCCGATTTAATGAAAAACTGTTTTTT. Amino acids: CASSRFNEKLFF.

The table lists this clonotype with many counts. The rearrangement joins TRBV6-6 to TRBJ1-1; weak D call: TRBD1 (6 bases). Germline-derived CDR1 and CDR2 are MNHNY and SVGAGI (reference sequence). The CDR3 has 14 residues. V was clipped by 0 bases and J by 5 bases, with 10 bases between them. The CDR3 sequence: CASSYSKGGTEAFF. The CDR3 bases are TGTGCCAGCAGTTACTCGAAAGGGGGGACTGAAGCTTTCTTT.

The sample holds many counts of this clonotype. V usage is TRBV18 and J usage is TRBJ1-1, with TRBD1 as a possible D gene (6 bases). The length of the CDR3 is 14 residues. Germline CDR1 KGHSH, CDR2 LQKENI. The ends were cut back, 2 bases at V and 4 bases at J, with 11 bases in the middle. CDR3 nucleotides: TGTGCCAGCTCACCAACAGGGATGGGCACTGAAGCTTTCTTT. This codes for CASSPTGMGTEAFF.

Concerning this clonotype: This clone may be a read error of a much larger clone one base away. The chain combines TRBV2 with TRBJ1-5; 7 bases match TRBD1. This CDR3 comprises 15 residues. J was trimmed by 9 bases and V by 4 bases; bases with no gene match: 12. Germline assignment: CDR1 SNHLY and CDR2 FYNNEI. DNA of the CDR3: TGTGCCAGCAGTGGCGCGGCAGGGGGAGCTCGGCCCCAGCATTTT. It codes for CASSGAAGGARPQHF.

This clonotype was recorded at least ten times. The J gene is TRBJ2-2, the V gene TRBV5-8; the D gene is possibly TRBD2 (5 bases). V was clipped by 0 bases and J by 9 bases, with 9 bases between them. The CDR3 totals 13 residues. Germline lookup yields CDR1 SGHTS and CDR2 YDEGEE. CDR3 protein: CASSLVAGWELFF. CDR3 DNA sequence: TGTGCCAGCAGCTTGGTCGCGGGCTGGGAGCTGTTTTTT.

This clonotype came up many times. The chain combines TRBV30 with TRBJ2-1; maybe TRBD2 (6 bases). Germline CDR1 and CDR2: GTSNPN and SVGIG (reference sequence). The CDR3 sequence is 14 residues long. The germline V and J ends were trimmed by 1 base and 9 bases, with 16 bases remaining between them. The CDR3 reads CAWSDPTRSPEQFF. The CDR3 DNA is TGTGCCTGGAGTGACCCGACTAGGTCCCCTGAGCAGTTCTTC.

In its sample, this clonotype was seen many times. J is TRBJ1-6 and V is TRBV3-1; D ambiguous. Trimming stripped 1 base from V and 10 bases from J, with 5 bases between. Germline-derived CDR1 and CDR2 are LGHDT and YNNKEL (reference sequence). This CDR3 is 12 amino acids long. CDR3 DNA: TGTGCCAGCAGCCAAGGAATCTCACCCCTCCACTTT. Protein sequence: CASSQGISPLHF.

Only a few counts were recorded for this clonotype. The chain couples TRBV6-5 to TRBJ1-1; D is perhaps TRBD1 (5 bases). The germline V gene has CDR1 MNHEY and CDR2 SVGAGI. The germline V and J ends were trimmed by 3 bases and 7 bases, with 12 bases remaining between them. The CDR3 extends over 13 amino acids. The CDR3 protein is CASSYLTGYEAFF. In nucleotides, the CDR3 is TGTGCCAGCAGTTATCTAACAGGATATGAAGCTTTCTTT.

At least ten counts were recorded for this clonotype. The chain joins TRBV20-1 to TRBJ2-5; 12 bases are a match to TRBD2. The V gene end was trimmed by 4 bases and the J gene end by 4 bases; junction bases not matched to a gene: 7. Germline V CDR1 and CDR2: DFQATT, SNEGSKA (reference sequence). The CDR3 is made up of 15 amino acids. DNA for the CDR3: TGCAGTGCTATGGAGACTAGCGGGAGTGGAGAGACCCAGTACTTC. It is translated as CSAMETSGSGETQYF.

This clonotype was seen ten or more times. The V gene is TRBV7-2, the J gene TRBJ2-5, with TRBD2 matching over 7 bases. The trim removed 0 bases at V and 4 bases at J, leaving 2 bases unmatched. The CDR3 totals 14 residues. Germline CDR1 reads SGHTA; CDR2 reads FQGNSA. The CDR3 protein is CASSLAGEGETQYF. CDR3 coding DNA: TGTGCCAGCAGCTTAGCGGGGGAGGGAGAGACCCAGTACTTC.

This clonotype has a handful of counts. The chain employs TRBV28 and TRBJ1-3; tentative D call: TRBD1 (5 bases). V lost 6 bases and J lost 3, with 18 bases in between. CDR1 and CDR2 (germline): MDHEN, SYDVKM. This CDR3 contains 16 residues. The CDR3 DNA is TGTGCCAGCAGCTTACGCGGGGGGGGTAGTGGAAACACCATATATTTT. This codes for CASSLRGGGSGNTIYF.

This clonotype has just a few counts. This chain joins TRBV20-1 and TRBJ2-7; 8 bases align to TRBD1. With V trimmed by 3 bases and J by 2 bases, 3 bases remained unmatched. Germline CDR1 DFQATT, CDR2 SNEGSKA (reference sequence). The CDR3 has 13 amino acids. The CDR3 loop reads CSARSTGAYEQYF. CDR3 nucleotide sequence: TGCAGTGCTAGGTCGACAGGGGCCTACGAGCAGTACTTC.

This clonotype was observed a handful of times. The chain joins TRBV12-3 or TRBV12-4 to TRBJ1-6; D not certain. This CDR3 has 14 residues. V was cut by 6 bases and J by 10 bases, with 16 bases left in between. The CDR3 loop reads CASSTRPGGSPLHF. The CDR3 nucleotides read TGTGCCAGCAGCACACGACCGGGAGGGTCACCCCTCCACTTT.